These 31 T cell receptor beta chains came from one sample sequenced in a study of Graves' ophthalmopathy and Graves' hyperthyroidism. Researchers took RNA transcripts and amplified TCR beta CDR3 regions from them. Second-round multiplex PCR came after a first-round RT-PCR that employed HTBI primers. From the multiplex PCR reads, TCRdb called clonotypes with MiXCR, one entry per CDR3 protein. The sample shows approximately 500,000 distinct CDR3 sequences, about an eighth of them seen only once. Material: blood. These receptors all come from a woman in her 30s with Graves' ophthalmopathy.

The table lists this clonotype with a few counts. This chain joins TRBV29-1 and TRBJ2-5, with D possibly being TRBD1 (5 bases). Germline CDR1 reads SQVTM; CDR2 reads ANQGSEA. V was pared by 4 bases and J by 5 bases, with 14 bases between. This CDR3 has 13 amino acids. This CDR3 reads CSVVAYRGETQYF. CDR3 nucleotide sequence: TGCAGCGTTGTTGCGTATAGGGGTGAGACCCAGTACTTC.

With regard to this clonotype: A read error may be the cause here, since a much bigger clone is one base away. The chain uses TRBV4-2 and TRBJ1-5, with D possibly being TRBD1 (5 bases). Germline V gene sequence: CDR1 LGHNA, CDR2 YNFKEQ. The CDR3 length is 14 residues. The CDR3 nucleotides read TGTGCCATCAGCCAAGGAGGGGCGGTTGGGCCCCAGCATTTT. Translation gives CAISQGGAVGPQHF.

This clonotype was counted at least ten times. Germline is not matched at one junction end, which may reflect a read error. V usage is TRBV12-3 or TRBV12-4 and J usage is TRBJ1-2, with a weak D call TRBD1 (6 bases). The CDR3 runs 14 residues. The CDR3 nucleotides are TGTGCCAGCAGTCCCAACCTTAGGACAGCCCCGACCAACTTC. Residues: CASSPNLRTAPTNF.

There are many counts of this clonotype. This chain joins TRBV10-3 and TRBJ2-5, with TRBD1 matching 7 bases. In germline, CDR1 is ENHRY, CDR2 SYGVKD. The CDR3 consists of 16 residues. V dropped 6 bases and J dropped 4; count of bases not matched to a gene: 14. CDR3 region: CAISGTDRRISETQYF. CDR3 nucleotide sequence: TGTGCCATCAGCGGAACGGACAGGCGGATTTCAGAGACCCAGTACTTC.

In its sample, this clonotype was seen many times. DNA for the CDR3: TGTGCCAGCAGCCATCTGCTCGGCAGGGACTATGGCTACACCTTC. This encodes CASSHLLGRDYGYTF. V and J are TRBV14 and TRBJ1-2; D perhaps matches TRBD1 (5 bases). The CDR3 has 15 amino acids. CDR1 and CDR2 (germline): SGHDN, FVKESK. V dropped 3 bases and J dropped 3 bases, with 14 bases sitting between them.

The table lists this clonotype with many counts. V is TRBV27 and J is TRBJ2-7, with 7 bases that match TRBD1. Losses at the gene ends were 7 bases for V and 5 bases for J; bases not matched to a gene: 11. This CDR3 is 14 amino acids long. The germline CDR1 and CDR2 sequences are MNHEY and SMNVEV (reference sequence). Here the CDR3 reads CASTYSGRGNEQYF. CDR3 nucleotides: TGTGCCAGCACCTATTCGGGCAGGGGGAACGAGCAGTACTTC.

This clonotype appeared many times. V is TRBV11-2 and J is TRBJ2-7; no firm D call. V was clipped by 0 bases and J by 4 bases, with 10 bases between them. Germline loops: CDR1 SGHAT, CDR2 FQNNGV. The CDR3 spans 14 residues. For the CDR3, the DNA is TGTGCCAGCAGCTTAGAGACACCCCAATACGAGCAGTACTTC. Its protein is CASSLETPQYEQYF.

This clonotype was counted many times. The rearrangement links TRBV20-1 to TRBJ2-7; 8 bases line up with TRBD1. This CDR3 is built from 12 residues. J gave up 6 bases and V 6 bases, and 7 bases lay outside the gene matches. CDR1 and CDR2 (germline): DFQATT, SNEGSKA (reference sequence). The CDR3 DNA follows: TGCAGTGCCGGGACAGGAGATAGCGAGCAGTACTTC. This sequence encodes CSAGTGDSEQYF.

This clonotype was observed many times. This rearrangement joins TRBV27 to TRBJ2-7; perhaps TRBD2 as D (5 bases). V was clipped by 6 bases and J by 0 bases, with 12 bases between them. The CDR3 has 14 amino acids. Germline lookup yields CDR1 MNHEY and CDR2 SMNVEV (reference sequence). The chain's CDR3 is CASSIGSGSYEQYF. The CDR3 DNA is TGTGCCAGCAGCATAGGGAGCGGCTCCTACGAGCAGTACTTC.

Comment on this clonotype: A read error may be the cause here, since a much bigger clone is one base away. The chain has TRBV24-1 and TRBJ1-1; possibly TRBD1 for D (5 bases). CDR3 length: 11 residues. Germline values: CDR1 KGHDR, CDR2 SFDVKD. V lost 6 bases and J lost 6, with 7 bases in between. In DNA form, the CDR3 reads TGTGCCACCAGTCGGGGGGCTGAAGCTTTCTTT. It yields the protein CATSRGAEAFF.

This clonotype was picked up many times. This chain joins TRBV5-1 and TRBJ1-1; D is perhaps TRBD1 (6 bases). This CDR3 contains 15 residues. The V gene lost 2 bases and the J gene lost 2 bases, with 13 bases spanning the gap. Germline CDR1 SGHRS, CDR2 YFSETQ. The CDR3 loop is CASSFLGHPNTEAFF. The CDR3 DNA reads as TGCGCCAGCAGCTTTTTGGGACACCCAAACACTGAAGCTTTCTTT.

This clonotype showed up many times. CDR3 in amino acids: CASSLLAGELSTGELFF. The CDR3 DNA reads as TGCGCCAGCAGCTTGCTAGCGGGGGAACTGAGCACCGGGGAGCTGTTTTTT. The V call is TRBV5-1, the J call TRBJ2-2; 10 bases align to TRBD2. Germline CDR1 reads SGHRS; CDR2 reads YFSETQ. The CDR3 is 17 residues long. J lost 4 bases, V lost 1 base, and 7 bases had no gene match.

This clonotype was found once. The chain couples TRBV19 to TRBJ2-7; 9 bases are shared with TRBD2. Germline V CDR1 and CDR2: LNHDA, SQIVND (reference sequence). The CDR3 is made up of 15 amino acids. V dropped 6 bases and J dropped 6; count of bases not matched to a gene: 12. CDR3 in amino acids: CASSQNSGSPLEQYF. The CDR3 nucleotides read TGTGCCAGTAGCCAAAATAGCGGGAGCCCGCTCGAGCAGTACTTC.

A remark on this clonotype: The conserved closing phenylalanine or tryptophan is absent in this CDR3, likely reflecting a read error. As DNA, the CDR3 is TGTGCCAGCATGCAGGGTGACTATGGCTACACCCTC. Protein sequence: CASMQGDYGYTL. The chain combines TRBV6-1 with TRBJ1-2; D might be TRBD1 (5 bases). Germline CDR1 is MNHNS and CDR2 is SASEGT. The V end lost 7 bases, the J end lost 3 bases, and 9 bases lay between the germline ends. The CDR3 extends over 12 amino acids.

The chain carries TRBV12-3 or TRBV12-4 and TRBJ1-1, with D possibly TRBD1 on 5 matching bases. The V and J ends lost 6 bases and 12 bases respectively, with 17 bases between them. The CDR3 consists of 12 residues. The CDR3 is CASSPGAPGPFF. The CDR3, as DNA: TGTGCCAGCAGCCCCGGGGCCCCCGGGCCTTTCTTT.

This clonotype came up many times. The chain has TRBV30 and TRBJ1-2, with D hard to call. Germline V gives CDR1 GTSNPN, CDR2 SVGIG (reference sequence). Between the trimmed V and J ends, which lost 0 bases and 2 bases, there was a span of 10 bases. There are 14 residues in the CDR3. In nucleotides, the CDR3 is TGTGCCTGGAGTGTACGTCAGAGGAACTATGGCTACACCTTC. Amino acid sequence: CAWSVRQRNYGYTF.

The table lists this clonotype with a few counts. The rearrangement uses TRBV2 and TRBJ1-3; TRBD1 agrees at 8 bases. This CDR3 has 16 amino acids. V gave up 4 bases and J gave up 4 bases; unmatched junction bases: 9. Germline V gives CDR1 SNHLY, CDR2 FYNNEI. CDR3 in amino acids: CASSGGQDQRGNTIYF. Written as DNA, the CDR3 is TGTGCCAGCAGTGGGGGACAGGACCAAAGGGGAAACACCATATATTTT.

In its sample, this clonotype was seen a few times. The V call is TRBV18, the J call TRBJ1-1; D is possibly TRBD1 (6 bases). V shed 8 bases and J shed 8 bases, with 12 bases lying between them. The germline V gene encodes CDR1 KGHSH and CDR2 LQKENI. The CDR3 runs 11 residues. The DNA of the CDR3 is TGTGCCAGCCGACAGGCGGGAGAAGCTTTCTTT. Translating it yields CASRQAGEAFF.

Details on this clonotype: It may be a read error: a sequence one base away is much more abundant. The V and J genes are TRBV5-1 and TRBJ1-2; D may be TRBD1 (5 bases). CDR1 and CDR2 (germline): SGHRS, YFSETQ. CDR3 size: 14 residues. The CDR3 bases are TGCGCCTGCAGCTTGGTTGCCGGGGGGAATGGCTACACCTTC. Its protein is CACSLVAGGNGYTF.

This clonotype was observed many times. The J gene is TRBJ2-5, the V gene TRBV20-1; 10 positions match TRBD2. Trimming cost V 3 bases and J 0 bases; bases outside gene matches: 10. Germline lookup yields CDR1 DFQATT and CDR2 SNEGSKA (reference sequence). CDR3 length: 17 residues. CDR3 loop: CSARLLGLAEYQETQYF. The CDR3 DNA sequence: TGCAGTGCTAGGCTTCTAGGACTAGCGGAGTACCAAGAGACCCAGTACTTC.

Worth noting for this clonotype: With a much larger clone just one base away, this may be a read error. This chain uses TRBV9 with TRBJ2-7; 7 positions agree with TRBD2. This CDR3 is built from 13 residues. Germline CDR1 and CDR2: SGDLS and YYNGEE. After removal of 3 bases from V and 7 bases from J, the junction contained 7 bases not matched to a gene. In DNA, the CDR3 is TGTGCCAGCAGCGCCCGAATAGCGGGTGAGCAGTACTTC. Translation gives CASSARIAGEQYF.

This chain joins TRBV29-1 and TRBJ1-1; no clear D. This CDR3 spans 13 amino acids. V was clipped by 8 bases and J by 3 bases, with 16 bases between them. Germline loops: CDR1 SQVTM, CDR2 ANQGSEA. The CDR3 loop reads CSIAGSPYTEAFF. In nucleotides, the CDR3 is TGCAGCATTGCTGGGAGCCCCTACACTGAAGCTTTCTTT.

This clonotype was detected many times. The junction departs from germline at one end; a sequencing error may be responsible. The CDR3 DNA is TGTGCCACAAGGACAGGGACTAATTCACCCCCCCACTTT. It yields the protein CATRTGTNSPPHF. The chain employs TRBV6-5 and TRBJ1-6; 8 bases are a match to TRBD1. The CDR3 length is 13 residues. Germline V gene data show CDR1 as MNHEY and CDR2 as SVGAGI.

This clonotype was detected many times. This rearrangement joins TRBV6-1 to TRBJ2-7; the match to TRBD2 covers 8 bases. Germline CDR1 and CDR2: MNHNS and SASEGT. V lost 1 base to trimming and J lost 4 bases; unmatched junction nucleotides: 9. This CDR3 has 16 amino acids. In DNA, the CDR3 is TGTGCCAGCAGTGAAGTGGTTAGCGGGAACATTTACGAGCAGTACTTC. Translated: CASSEVVSGNIYEQYF.

This clonotype was counted a single time. The chain is built from TRBV7-2 and TRBJ1-5; weak D call: TRBD1 (6 bases). CDR1 and CDR2 from the germline V gene are SGHTA and FQGNSA. V was trimmed by 4 bases and J by 5 bases, leaving 15 bases between them. CDR3 size: 15 residues. The CDR3 bases are TGTGCCAGCAGCTCAGGCGGGACACGCGATCAGCCCCAGCATTTT. Its translation: CASSSGGTRDQPQHF. The entire variable domain, with the rest obtained from reference TRBV7-2 and TRBJ1-5, is as follows: GAGVSQSPSNKVTEKGKDVELRCDPISGHTALYWYRQSLGQGLEFLIYFQGNSAPDKSGLPSDRFSAERTGGSVSTLTIQRTQQEDSAVYLCASSSGGTRDQPQHFGDGTRLSIL.

There are many counts of this clonotype. This rearrangement joins TRBV28 to TRBJ2-7; TRBD1 agrees at 7 bases. V shed 5 bases, J shed 8 bases, and the junction held 12 bases outside the gene matches. The germline V gene has CDR1 MDHEN and CDR2 SYDVKM. The CDR3 is 14 residues long. CDR3 nucleotides: TGTGCCAGCAGTCGTCAGACAGGGTCGACTAAGCAGTACTTC. Translated, it gives CASSRQTGSTKQYF.

This clonotype was seen many times. The rearrangement uses TRBV5-1 and TRBJ1-6; D unresolved. Germline V gene sequence: CDR1 SGHRS, CDR2 YFSETQ. Deletions cut 4 bases from V and 1 base from J, with 15 bases between. The CDR3 totals 17 residues. Written as DNA, the CDR3 is TGCGCCAGCAGCCAGGACCAAATGATGTCCTATAATTCACCCCTCCACTTT. The encoded protein is CASSQDQMMSYNSPLHF.

This clonotype was found many times. This rearrangement joins TRBV12-3 or TRBV12-4 to TRBJ2-5; perhaps TRBD2 as D (7 bases). The CDR3 runs 12 residues. V dropped 6 bases and J dropped 4 bases, with 9 bases sitting between them. This CDR3 reads CASRGGPETQYF. DNA for the CDR3: TGTGCCAGCAGGGGGGGGCCAGAGACCCAGTACTTC.

The table lists this clonotype with many counts. The chain has TRBV6-5 and TRBJ1-2, with D perhaps TRBD1 (6 bases). The germline CDR1 and CDR2 sequences are MNHEY and SVGAGI. V lost 2 bases and J lost 2, with 12 bases in between. This CDR3 is built from 15 residues. DNA for the CDR3: TGTGCCAGCAGTTACCCAAAGACAGGAAACTATGGCTACACCTTC. Translated, it gives CASSYPKTGNYGYTF.

The sample holds many counts of this clonotype. V and J are TRBV12-3 or TRBV12-4 and TRBJ2-7, with TRBD1 identical over 9 bases. CDR3 length: 14 amino acids. Trimming cost V 4 bases and J 5 bases; bases outside gene matches: 6. The CDR3 region is CASSSGTGRHEQYF. The DNA of the CDR3 is TGTGCCAGCAGTTCCGGGACAGGGAGACACGAGCAGTACTTC.

As to this clonotype: A read error may account for a junction end that differs from germline. The CDR3 nucleotides read TGTGCCGGCAGTGAAGACTCAGGGGGCAATCAGCCCCAGCATTTT. Residues: CAGSEDSGGNQPQHF. This chain uses TRBV6-1 with TRBJ1-5; tentatively, D is TRBD1 (6 bases). This CDR3 is 15 amino acids long. Germline V gives CDR1 MNHNS, CDR2 SASEGT.